This is a list of T cell receptor beta chains from one sample in a study of siplizumab effects on memory and regulatory T cells. Clones were read by immunoSEQ multiplex PCR, and TCRdb kept only the in-frame ones, dropping some. The repertoire has about 100,000 clones, about 94% of them found once; the top ten carry over 1%. The sample comprised non-Treg CD4+ T cells sorted from blood. The receptors here all came from a human donor in good health. Both conserved end residues are part of each CDR3. D genes are given only for firm matches. Only some rows state a clone size, as once, few, many or a class for expanded clones.

cdr3_aa,cdr3_nt,j_call,v_call,d_call,clone_size
CASSRLGTATDNSNQPQHF,TGTGCCAGCAGCCGACTAGGGACAGCGACAGACAATAGCAATCAGCCCCAGCATTTT,TRBJ1-5,TRBV7-9,TRBD1,NA
CASSERVMAGGYTF,TGTGCCAGCAGTGAACGGGTTATGGCGGGCGGCTACACCTTC,TRBJ1-2,TRBV6-1,NA,NA
CASSSRLAGVGHNEQFF,TGTGCCAGCAGTTCTCGACTAGCGGGAGTGGGTCACAATGAGCAGTTCTTC,TRBJ2-1,TRBV27,TRBD2,NA
CASSVGGVDQPQHF,TGTGCCAGCAGCGTAGGAGGGGTCGATCAGCCCCAGCATTTT,TRBJ1-5,TRBV9,NA,NA
CATSRETSISEQFF,TGTGCCACCAGCAGAGAAACTAGCATCAGTGAGCAGTTCTTC,TRBJ2-1,TRBV15,NA,NA
CASSLRGGATEQFF,TGTGCCAGCAGCTTGCGGGGTGGGGCCACTGAGCAGTTCTTC,TRBJ2-1,TRBV7-3,NA,NA
CASSPQQGAISERHF,TGTGCCAGCAGCCCCCAGCAGGGGGCAATTTCAGAGCGACATTTT,TRBJ1-5,TRBV6-1,TRBD1,NA
CASSLQWAENTGELFF,TGTGCCAGCAGCCTGCAGTGGGCGGAGAACACCGGGGAGCTGTTTTTT,TRBJ2-2,TRBV5-5,NA,NA
CASSFHDRGTGELFF,TGCGCCAGCAGCTTCCACGACAGGGGCACCGGGGAGCTGTTTTTT,TRBJ2-2,TRBV5-1,TRBD1,NA
CASRKGFMDGYTF,TGTGCCAGTAGAAAGGGGTTCATGGATGGCTACACCTTC,TRBJ1-2,TRBV6-5,NA,NA
CASSWNSYYGYTF,TGTGCCAGCAGTTGGAACAGTTACTATGGCTACACCTTC,TRBJ1-2,TRBV28,NA,once
CASSLGLAGVSGEQFF,TGTGCCAGCAGCTTAGGACTAGCGGGAGTGAGCGGTGAGCAGTTCTTC,TRBJ2-1,TRBV7-3,TRBD2,NA
CSVAVAGDGYEQYF,TGCAGCGTCGCTGTCGCGGGAGACGGGTACGAGCAGTACTTC,TRBJ2-7,TRBV29-1,TRBD2,NA
CASSPVGQGHYGYTF,TGTGCCAGTAGCCCGGTGGGACAGGGGCACTATGGCTACACCTTC,TRBJ1-2,TRBV19,TRBD1,few
CASSQVRNTEAFF,TGCGCCAGCAGCCAAGTCAGGAACACTGAAGCTTTCTTT,TRBJ1-1,TRBV4-1,NA,few
CASHEGAATGELFF,TGTGCCAGCCACGAGGGGGCTGCCACCGGGGAGCTGTTTTTT,TRBJ2-2,TRBV7-9,TRBD1,NA
CASSVGLAGFIGQFF,TGTGCCAGCAGCGTGGGACTAGCGGGCTTCATAGGGCAGTTCTTC,TRBJ2-1,TRBV7-3,TRBD2,NA
CASVNWGLQETQYF,TGTGCCAGCGTCAATTGGGGGTTGCAAGAGACCCAGTACTTC,TRBJ2-5,TRBV6-6,NA,NA
CASSGQDTKNIQYF,TGTGCCAGCAGCGGACAGGATACAAAAAACATTCAGTACTTC,TRBJ2-4,TRBV11-2,TRBD1,NA
CASSLLGSSYNEQFF,TGTGCCAGCAGCTTACTAGGTAGCTCCTACAATGAGCAGTTCTTC,TRBJ2-1,TRBV7-2,NA,NA
CASSPGQGSNQPQHF,TGCGCCAGCAGTCCGGGACAGGGTAGCAATCAGCCCCAGCATTTT,TRBJ1-5,TRBV10-2,TRBD1,NA
CASTSGGMGNTEAFF,NA,TRBJ1-1,TRBV19,NA,NA
CASTRLTRAVGSYNEQFF,TGTGCCAGCACCCGATTAACCCGGGCGGTCGGCTCCTACAATGAGCAGTTCTTC,TRBJ2-1,TRBV2,NA,NA
CASSELIVSDTQYF,TGTGCCAGCAGCGAACTCATCGTTTCAGATACGCAGTATTTT,TRBJ2-3,TRBV11-2,NA,NA
CASSLQGAGTEAFF,TGCGCCAGCAGCTTGCAGGGGGCAGGAACTGAAGCTTTCTTT,TRBJ1-1,TRBV5-1,TRBD1,NA
CASSPREGRVVLFF,TGTGCCAGCTCACCACGGGAGGGTCGCGTAGTCCTGTTTTTT,TRBJ1-4,TRBV18,NA,NA
CASRASGRPNNEQFF,TGTGCCAGCAGGGCTAGCGGGAGGCCCAACAATGAGCAGTTCTTC,TRBJ2-1,TRBV6-1,TRBD2,NA
CANTSGRNRDTTDTQYF,TGTGCCAACACTAGCGGGAGGAACCGAGATACCACAGATACGCAGTATTTT,TRBJ2-3,TRBV28,TRBD2,NA
CASSPRTGENQPQHF,TGTGCCAGCTCACCTCGGACAGGGGAGAATCAGCCCCAGCATTTT,TRBJ1-5,TRBV18,TRBD1,NA
CASSIDRGGSEQYF,TGTGCCAGTAGTATCGACAGGGGAGGCTCCGAGCAGTACTTC,TRBJ2-7,TRBV19,TRBD1,NA
CASSYRWGHNTGELFF,TGTGCCAGCAGTTACCGGTGGGGACATAACACCGGGGAGCTGTTTTTT,TRBJ2-2,TRBV6-5,NA,NA
CASSNPPIAGPNQPQHF,TGTGCCAGTAGCAATCCGCCCATTGCAGGGCCTAATCAGCCCCAGCATTTT,TRBJ1-5,TRBV19,NA,NA
CASSMQLSASGSFFRSEQYF,TGTGCCAGTAGTATGCAGTTATCGGCTAGCGGGAGTTTTTTCCGTTCCGAGCAGTACTTC,TRBJ2-7,TRBV19,TRBD2,NA
CASSAAYEQYF,TGTGCCAGCAGCGCAGCCTACGAGCAGTACTTC,TRBJ2-7,TRBV11-2,NA,NA
CASSQTGTISYEQYF,TGCGCCAGCAGCCAGACCGGGACTATCTCCTACGAGCAGTACTTC,TRBJ2-7,TRBV5-1,TRBD2,NA
CASSPQETQYF,TGTGCCAGCTCACCACAAGAGACCCAGTACTTC,TRBJ2-5,TRBV18,NA,few
CASSLEGPNRGVNIQYF,TGTGCCAGCAGCTTAGAAGGACCTAACAGGGGAGTAAACATTCAGTACTTC,TRBJ2-4,TRBV7-9,TRBD1,NA
CASSLTGGYSGYTF,TGTGCCAGCAGCCTGACAGGGGGTTACAGCGGCTACACCTTC,TRBJ1-2,TRBV9,TRBD1,NA
CASARTGGGETQYF,TGTGCCAGCGCCCGTACAGGGGGAGGAGAGACCCAGTACTTC,TRBJ2-5,TRBV11-3,TRBD1,NA
CASSFPGTAYNEQFF,TGTGCCAGCAGTTTTCCCGGGACAGCCTACAATGAGCAGTTCTTC,TRBJ2-1,TRBV28,TRBD1,NA
CASSLDGGTEAFF,TGCGCCAGCAGCTTGGATGGGGGCACTGAAGCTTTCTTT,TRBJ1-1,TRBV5-1,NA,NA